These 19 T cell receptor beta chains originate from one sample sequenced in a study of beta chain features in type 1 diabetes. Every isolated RNA sample was fully reverse transcribed, so sequencing captured expressed TCRB transcripts. Measured with immunoSEQ multiplex PCR; TCRdb has only the in-frame clones, and not every one. The table has about 290,000 clones, approximately 8% seen once. The source material was central memory CD4+ T cells from blood. Every receptor here comes from a woman aged 18-30 years in good health.

This clone was counted many times. This sequence joins TRBV7-2 and TRBJ1-2; TRBD1 agrees at 8 bases. V trimming: 5 bases; J trimming: 3 bases; junction bases outside the gene matches: 8. The CDR3 loop spans 15 amino acids. CDR1 and CDR2 from the germline V gene are SGHTA and FQGNSA. The CDR3 loop reads CASSTRTGNDYGYTF. The CDR3 region has the DNA TGTGCCAGCAGCACCAGGACAGGGAACGACTATGGCTACACCTTC.

The sample holds a few counts of this clone. This chain connects TRBV7-2 to TRBJ1-1; 9 bases match TRBD1. There are 13 residues in the CDR3. V shed 5 bases and J 7 bases; nucleotides not matched to a gene: 5. Germline assignment: CDR1 SGHTA and CDR2 FQGNSA. In DNA, the CDR3 is TGTGCCAGCAGCGCACAGGGGGCGCTTGAAGCTTTCTTT. This codes for CASSAQGALEAFF.

Only a few counts were recorded for this clone. The chain uses TRBV7-2 and TRBJ2-5; D remains ambiguous. Germline V gives CDR1 SGHTA, CDR2 FQGNSA. Trimming stripped 5 bases from V and 6 bases from J, with 13 bases between. CDR3 length equals 13 residues. CDR3 protein: CASSLSGRQTQYF. The CDR3 nucleotides read TGTGCCAGCAGCCTGTCGGGTCGTCAGACCCAGTACTTC.

The rearrangement joins TRBV30 to TRBJ2-3; D ambiguous. There are 15 residues in the CDR3. Trimming removed 4 bases at V and 4 bases at J, with 18 bases between. In germline, CDR1 is GTSNPN, CDR2 SVGIG (reference sequence). The CDR3 spells CAWKLETAFSDTQYF. The DNA for the CDR3 is TGTGCCTGGAAGCTCGAGACGGCCTTTTCAGATACGCAGTATTTT.

The rearrangement links TRBV20-1 to TRBJ1-2; 7 nucleotides align to TRBD1. CDR3 length equals 11 residues. CDR1 DFQATT and CDR2 SNEGSKA come from the germline V gene (reference sequence). The CDR3 DNA is TGCATACCGGGACAGCGCAATGGCTACACCTTC. The encoded protein is CIPGQRNGYTF.

This clone was seen at least ten times. The chain combines TRBV7-2 with TRBJ2-5; tentatively, D is TRBD1 or TRBD2 (5 bases each). Germline V gives CDR1 SGHTA, CDR2 FQGNSA. The ends were cut back, 7 bases at V and 1 base at J, with 16 bases in the middle. This CDR3 contains 15 residues. The CDR3 DNA follows: TGTGCCAGCAACCGAGGCTCAGGGAGCCAAGAGACCCAGTACTTC. Translated: CASNRGSGSQETQYF.

The chain uses TRBV2 and TRBJ2-5; D gene ambiguous. The CDR3 is 12 residues long. V was cut by 4 bases and J by 4 bases, with 7 bases left in between. Germline V lookup: CDR1 SNHLY, CDR2 FYNNEI. The CDR3 is CASSVLGETQYF. CDR3 nucleotide sequence: TGTGCCAGCAGTGTTTTAGGAGAGACCCAGTACTTC.

This clone was counted many times. The chain carries TRBV2 and TRBJ2-7, with TRBD2 matching 8 bases. This CDR3 spans 19 amino acids. Trimming took 0 bases from V and 4 from J; bases not matched to a gene: 17. CDR1 and CDR2 (germline): SNHLY, FYNNEI. The CDR3 DNA is TGTGCCAGCAGTGAAGCGCTTTTACGAAGAGCGGGAGATCGATACGAGCAGTACTTC. Translation: CASSEALLRRAGDRYEQYF.

In this sample, this clone turned up a few times. The J gene is TRBJ1-6, the V gene TRBV11-3; TRBD1 agrees at 7 bases. V was clipped by 1 base and J by 10 bases; unmatched bases: 7. The CDR3 has 15 amino acids. Per germline, CDR1 SGHNT and CDR2 YENEEA. CDR3 in DNA: TGTGCCAGCAGCTTAGTCCCCCAGGGGGAATCACCCCTCCACTTT. Translated, it gives CASSLVPQGESPLHF.

This clone came up many times. The V call is TRBV27, the J call TRBJ2-3; 11 positions match TRBD2. J lost 4 bases, V lost 5 bases, and 5 bases had no gene match. The length of the CDR3 is 15 residues. The germline V gene has CDR1 MNHEY and CDR2 SMNVEV (reference sequence). The CDR3 coding sequence is TGTGCCAGCAGTCGGGGACTAGCGGCCTCAGATACGCAGTATTTT. This sequence encodes CASSRGLAASDTQYF.

There are a few counts of this clone. The chain has TRBV29-1 and TRBJ1-5, with D unclear. Trimming left V 6 bases short and J 4 bases short, with 13 bases between. Germline CDR1 and CDR2: SQVTM and ANQGSEA. This CDR3 spans 13 amino acids. The CDR3 DNA sequence: TGCAGCGTCTCCCGGGGTCTAAATCAGCCCCAGCATTTT. Translated: CSVSRGLNQPQHF.

The chain uses TRBV29-1 and TRBJ1-4; TRBD1 matches at 9 bases. This CDR3 region has 12 residues. Looked up from germline, CDR1 is SQVTM and CDR2 is ANQGSEA. The J segment lost 10 bases and the V segment lost 7 bases, leaving 7 bases of the junction unmatched. CDR3 residues: CSGGQGPTKLFF. The CDR3 nucleotides are TGCAGCGGGGGACAGGGTCCTACAAAACTGTTTTTT.

V gene TRBV10-3 combines with J gene TRBJ2-7; D is possibly TRBD1 (6 bases). The germline CDR1 and CDR2 sequences are ENHRY and SYGVKD. V gave up 6 bases and J gave up 3 bases, with 12 bases separating them. The CDR3 extends over 13 amino acids. This CDR3 is CAISLLDSYEQYF. In nucleotides, the CDR3 is TGTGCCATCAGCCTTTTGGACAGCTACGAGCAGTACTTC.

This clone was seen a few times. This chain uses TRBV19 with TRBJ2-5, with D perhaps matching TRBD1 or TRBD2 (6 bases each). Germline V gene sequence: CDR1 LNHDA, CDR2 SQIVND (reference sequence). This CDR3 comprises 16 residues. The V end was cut by 5 bases, the J end by 4 bases, with 20 bases between. CDR3 loop: CASSRRGGRSGETQYF. For the CDR3, the DNA is TGTGCCAGTAGTCGAAGAGGGGGGCGGAGTGGAGAGACCCAGTACTTC.

The chain recombines TRBV28 with TRBJ1-1; D perhaps matches TRBD1 (6 bases). V gave up 5 bases and J gave up 0 bases, with 13 bases separating them. Germline CDR1 MDHEN, CDR2 SYDVKM. The CDR3 sequence is 15 residues long. CDR3 DNA sequence: TGTGCCAGCAGTCCCCCGACAGGAATGAACACTGAAGCTTTCTTT. Translating it yields CASSPPTGMNTEAFF. The full variable domain, completed using reference TRBV28 and TRBJ1-1, is DVKVTQSSRYLVKRTGEKVFLECVQDMDHENMFWYRQDPGLGLRLIYFSYDVKMKEKGDIPEGYSVSREKKERFSLILESASTNQTSMYLCASSPPTGMNTEAFFGQGTRLTVV.

This clone was picked up a small number of times. The chain recombines TRBV18 with TRBJ2-3; no reliable D call. CDR1 KGHSH and CDR2 LQKENI come from the germline V gene. The CDR3 contains 12 residues. Trimming pared 2 bases from V and 6 bases from J, leaving 6 bases between. As DNA, the CDR3 is TGTGCCAGCTCACCAAGGCAGGATACGCAGTATTTT. Translation gives CASSPRQDTQYF.

There are a few counts of this clone. The V and J genes are TRBV29-1 and TRBJ1-1; D ambiguous. The germline V gene encodes CDR1 SQVTM and CDR2 ANQGSEA. Trimming cost V 1 base and J 11 bases, with 11 bases left between them. CDR3 length: 11 residues. The CDR3 loop reads CSVEVGWQAFF. For the CDR3, the DNA is TGCAGCGTTGAAGTGGGGTGGCAGGCTTTCTTT.

The chain recombines TRBV9 with TRBJ2-7; D is uncertain. Trimming cost V 0 bases and J 3 bases, with 13 bases left between them. CDR1 is SGDLS, CDR2 YYNGEE, per germline. The CDR3 covers 15 residues. CDR3 amino acids: CASSVVPTSFYEQYF. The CDR3 nucleotides read TGTGCCAGCAGCGTAGTCCCCACAAGTTTCTACGAGCAGTACTTC.

This clone has ten or more counts. The V and J genes are TRBV5-6 and TRBJ2-1, with 10 bases aligning to TRBD1. Losses at the gene ends were 1 base for V and 4 bases for J; bases not matched to a gene: 2. Looked up from germline, CDR1 is SGHDT and CDR2 is YYEEEE. This CDR3 is built from 15 residues. Here the CDR3 DNA reads TGTGCCAGCAGCTTGCGGGACAGGGGATACAATGAGCAGTTCTTC. As protein: CASSLRDRGYNEQFF.